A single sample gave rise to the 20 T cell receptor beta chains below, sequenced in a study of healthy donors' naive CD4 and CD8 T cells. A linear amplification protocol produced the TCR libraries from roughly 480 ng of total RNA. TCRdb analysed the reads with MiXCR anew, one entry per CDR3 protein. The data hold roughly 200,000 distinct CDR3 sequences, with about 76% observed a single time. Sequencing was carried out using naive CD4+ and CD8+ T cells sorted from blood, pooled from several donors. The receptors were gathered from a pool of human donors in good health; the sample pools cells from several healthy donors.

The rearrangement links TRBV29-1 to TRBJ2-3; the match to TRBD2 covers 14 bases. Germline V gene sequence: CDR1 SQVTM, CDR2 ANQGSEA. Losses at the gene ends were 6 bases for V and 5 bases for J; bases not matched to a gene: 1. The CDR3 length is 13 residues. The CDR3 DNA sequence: TGCAGCGTAGGGACTAGCGGGGGAGATACGCAGTATTTT. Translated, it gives CSVGTSGGDTQYF.

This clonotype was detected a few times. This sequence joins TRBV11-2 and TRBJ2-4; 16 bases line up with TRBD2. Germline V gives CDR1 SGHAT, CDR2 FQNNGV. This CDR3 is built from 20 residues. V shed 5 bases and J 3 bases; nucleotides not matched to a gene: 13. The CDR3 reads CASSLPGLAGGPLVKNIQYF. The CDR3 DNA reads TGTGCCAGCAGCCTTCCGGGACTAGCGGGAGGGCCTTTGGTCAAAAACATTCAGTACTTC.

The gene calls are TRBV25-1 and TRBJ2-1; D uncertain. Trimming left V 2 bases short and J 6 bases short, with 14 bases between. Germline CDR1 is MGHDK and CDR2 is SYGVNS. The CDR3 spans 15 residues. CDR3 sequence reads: CASSEEPVEANEQFF. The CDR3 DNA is TGTGCCAGCAGTGAAGAGCCAGTCGAGGCCAATGAGCAGTTCTTC.

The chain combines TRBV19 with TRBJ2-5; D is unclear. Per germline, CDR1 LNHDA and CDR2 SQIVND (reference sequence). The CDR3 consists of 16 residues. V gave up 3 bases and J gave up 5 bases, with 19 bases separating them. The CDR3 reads CASSIRPSARTETQYF. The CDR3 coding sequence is TGTGCCAGTAGTATTCGCCCAAGTGCGCGAACGGAGACCCAGTACTTC.

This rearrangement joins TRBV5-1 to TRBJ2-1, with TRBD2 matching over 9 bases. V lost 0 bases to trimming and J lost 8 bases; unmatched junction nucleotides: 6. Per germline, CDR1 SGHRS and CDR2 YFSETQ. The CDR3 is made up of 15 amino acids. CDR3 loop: CASSLDIAGVDEQFF. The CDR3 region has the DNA TGCGCCAGCAGCTTGGATATAGCGGGAGTTGATGAGCAGTTCTTC.

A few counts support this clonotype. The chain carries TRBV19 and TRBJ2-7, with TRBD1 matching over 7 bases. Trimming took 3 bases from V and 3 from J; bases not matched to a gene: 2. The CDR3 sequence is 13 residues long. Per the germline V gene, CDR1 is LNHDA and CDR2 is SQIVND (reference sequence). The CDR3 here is CASSMGQIYEQYF. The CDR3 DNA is TGTGCCAGTAGTATGGGACAGATCTACGAGCAGTACTTC.

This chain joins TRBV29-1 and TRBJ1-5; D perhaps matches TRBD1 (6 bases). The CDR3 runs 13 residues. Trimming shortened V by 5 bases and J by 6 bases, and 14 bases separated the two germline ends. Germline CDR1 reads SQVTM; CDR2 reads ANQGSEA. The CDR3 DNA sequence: TGCAGCGTTTCACCCCAGGGGAGTCAGCCCCAGCATTTT. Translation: CSVSPQGSQPQHF.

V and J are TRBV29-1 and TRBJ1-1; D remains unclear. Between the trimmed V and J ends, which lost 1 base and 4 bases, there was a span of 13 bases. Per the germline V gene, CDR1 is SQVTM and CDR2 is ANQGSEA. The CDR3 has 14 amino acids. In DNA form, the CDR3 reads TGCAGCGTTGAAGCCCCCAAAGGGAGCACTGAAGCTTTCTTT. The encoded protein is CSVEAPKGSTEAFF.

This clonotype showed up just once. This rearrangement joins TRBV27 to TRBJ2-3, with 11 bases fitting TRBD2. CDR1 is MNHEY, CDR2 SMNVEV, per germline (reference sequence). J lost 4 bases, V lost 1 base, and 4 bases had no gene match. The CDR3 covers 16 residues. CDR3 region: CASSLWLAGGADTQYF. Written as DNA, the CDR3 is TGTGCCAGCAGTTTATGGCTAGCGGGAGGAGCAGATACGCAGTATTTT.

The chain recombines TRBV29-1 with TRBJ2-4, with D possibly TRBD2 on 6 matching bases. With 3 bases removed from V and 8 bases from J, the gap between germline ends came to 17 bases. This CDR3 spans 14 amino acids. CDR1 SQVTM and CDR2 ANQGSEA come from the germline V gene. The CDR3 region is CSVDAWDSADIQYF. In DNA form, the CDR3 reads TGCAGCGTTGATGCGTGGGACTCTGCGGACATTCAGTACTTC.

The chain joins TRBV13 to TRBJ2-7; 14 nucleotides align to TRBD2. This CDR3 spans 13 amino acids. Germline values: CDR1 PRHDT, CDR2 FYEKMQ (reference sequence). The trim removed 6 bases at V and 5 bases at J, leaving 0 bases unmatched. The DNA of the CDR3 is TGTGCCAGCAGGGGACTAGCGGGAGACGAGCAGTACTTC. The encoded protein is CASRGLAGDEQYF.

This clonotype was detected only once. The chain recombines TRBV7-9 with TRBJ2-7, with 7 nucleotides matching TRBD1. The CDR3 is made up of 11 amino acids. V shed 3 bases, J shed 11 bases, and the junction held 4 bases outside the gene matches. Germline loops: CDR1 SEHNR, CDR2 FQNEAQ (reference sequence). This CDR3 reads CASSLAQGKYF. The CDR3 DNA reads TGTGCCAGCAGCTTGGCACAGGGGAAGTACTTC. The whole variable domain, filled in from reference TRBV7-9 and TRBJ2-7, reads DTGVSQNPRHKITKRGQNVTFRCDPISEHNRLYWYRQTLGQGPEFLTYFQNEAQLEKSRLLSDRFSAERPKGSFSTLEIQRTEQGDSAMYLCASSLAQGKYFGPGTRLTVT.

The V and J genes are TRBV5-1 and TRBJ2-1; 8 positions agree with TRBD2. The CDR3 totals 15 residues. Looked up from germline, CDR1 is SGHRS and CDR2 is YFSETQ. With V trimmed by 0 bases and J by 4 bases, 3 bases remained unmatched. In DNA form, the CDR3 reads TGCGCCAGCAGCTTGGAAGCGGGGGAGTACAATGAGCAGTTCTTC. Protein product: CASSLEAGEYNEQFF.

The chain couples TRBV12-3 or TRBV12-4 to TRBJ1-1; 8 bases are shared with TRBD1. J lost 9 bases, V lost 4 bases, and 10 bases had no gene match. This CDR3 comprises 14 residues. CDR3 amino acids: CASSSSRVRGQAFF. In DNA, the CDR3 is TGTGCCAGCAGTTCATCAAGGGTCAGGGGGCAAGCTTTCTTT.

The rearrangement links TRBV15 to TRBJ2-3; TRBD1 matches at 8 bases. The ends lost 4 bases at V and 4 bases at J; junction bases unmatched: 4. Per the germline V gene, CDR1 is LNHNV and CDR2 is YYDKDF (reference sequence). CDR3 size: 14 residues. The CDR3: CATSKGQGADTQYF. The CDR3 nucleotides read TGTGCCACCAGCAAAGGACAGGGCGCAGATACGCAGTATTTT.

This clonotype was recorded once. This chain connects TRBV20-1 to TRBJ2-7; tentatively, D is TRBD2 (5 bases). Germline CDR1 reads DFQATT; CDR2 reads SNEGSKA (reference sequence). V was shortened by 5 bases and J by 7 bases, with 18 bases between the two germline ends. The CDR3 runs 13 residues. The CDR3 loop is CSAQGDLGGEQYF. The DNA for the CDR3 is TGCAGTGCTCAAGGTGATCTCGGAGGAGAGCAGTACTTC.

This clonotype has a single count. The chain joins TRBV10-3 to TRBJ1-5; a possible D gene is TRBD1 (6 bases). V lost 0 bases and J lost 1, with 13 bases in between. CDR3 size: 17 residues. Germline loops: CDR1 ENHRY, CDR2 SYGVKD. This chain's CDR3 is CAISESTGSRSNQPQHF. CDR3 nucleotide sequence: TGTGCCATCAGTGAGTCAACAGGGTCGAGAAGCAATCAGCCCCAGCATTTT.

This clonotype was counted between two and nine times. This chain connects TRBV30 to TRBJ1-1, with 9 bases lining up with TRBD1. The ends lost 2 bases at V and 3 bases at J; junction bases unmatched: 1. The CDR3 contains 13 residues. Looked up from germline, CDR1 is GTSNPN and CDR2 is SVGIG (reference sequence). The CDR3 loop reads CAWSRQGDTEAFF. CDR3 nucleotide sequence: TGTGCCTGGAGTCGACAGGGGGACACTGAAGCTTTCTTT. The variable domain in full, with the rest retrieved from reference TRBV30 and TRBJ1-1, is SQTIHQWPATLVQPVGSPLSLECTVEGTSNPNLYWYRQAAGRGLQLLFYSVGIGQISSEVPQNLSASRPQDRQFILSSKKLLLSDSGFYLCAWSRQGDTEAFFGQGTRLTVV.

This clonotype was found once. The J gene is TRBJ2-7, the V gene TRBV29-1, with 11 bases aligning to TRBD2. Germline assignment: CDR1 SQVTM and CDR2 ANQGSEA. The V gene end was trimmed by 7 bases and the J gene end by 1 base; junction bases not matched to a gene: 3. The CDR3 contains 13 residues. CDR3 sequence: CSGTSGGSYEQYF. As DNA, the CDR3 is TGCAGCGGAACTAGCGGGGGATCCTACGAGCAGTACTTC.

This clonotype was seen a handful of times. The CDR3 here is CAWSGLAGVGDEQYF. The DNA of the CDR3 is TGTGCCTGGAGCGGACTAGCGGGAGTCGGAGACGAGCAGTACTTC. V is TRBV30 and J is TRBJ2-7, with 13 bases aligning to TRBD2. Germline CDR1 and CDR2: GTSNPN and SVGIG (reference sequence). The CDR3 is 15 residues long. The junction had 7 bases not matched to a gene; V was cut back by 3 bases and J by 5 bases.